This TCR beta chain came from a study of T-cell memory formation after mild COVID-19. Overall study results and limits: A second wave expanding day 15 to 37 was CD4+-biased; contracting clones were balanced. In pre-infection memory, a portion of responding clones appeared, which suggested that cross-reactive memory joined. The main location of contracting CD4+ clones was CM and EM, and that of contracting CD8+ clones was EMRA. Clones from the second wave (peaking day 37) had unconfirmed SARS-CoV-2 specificity.

This clonotype has only a few counts. The antigen remains unidentified. CDR3 length: 12 residues. Trimming left V 7 bases short and J 6 bases short, with 13 bases between. In germline, CDR1 is SQVTM, CDR2 ANQGSEA. TCRdb redid the calling of the 5' RACE reads with MiXCR, one entry per CDR3 protein. The repertoire holds some 450,000 distinct CDR3 sequences, with 15% to 20% as singletons. The sequencing input was PBMCs or a T cell subset sorted from them (not recorded which). This TCR came from an adult woman who had mild COVID-19 (a few samples of this study predate the infection). Cell type and time point are not known. The rearrangement joins TRBV29-1 to TRBJ2-1, with D possibly matching TRBD1 (5 bases). This CDR3 reads CSARLGVNEQFF. The CDR3 DNA sequence: TGCAGCGCCCGTCTAGGGGTCAATGAGCAGTTCTTC.